Following are 5 T cell receptor beta chains from one sample sequenced in a study of blood T cell repertoires in COVID-19. Some clones are missing from TCRdb's copy, which holds only in-frame ones; the method was immunoSEQ multiplex PCR. This sample has 180,000 or so clones; about 86% occur once, and the top ten carry almost 1%. The sequencing sample was made of peripheral blood. The receptors originated from a man younger than 30 with acute or convalescent COVID-19.

This chain connects TRBV9 to TRBJ1-6; tentatively, D is TRBD1 (6 bases). This CDR3 region has 14 residues. Germline V lookup: CDR1 SGDLS, CDR2 YYNGEE. Trimming cost V 0 bases and J 10 bases, with 11 bases left between them. CDR3 protein: CASSVGGPRSPLHF. The CDR3, as DNA: TGTGCCAGCAGCGTAGGGGGGCCTAGGTCACCCCTCCACTTT.

V is TRBV2 and J is TRBJ2-3; 11 bases are a match to TRBD2. The length of the CDR3 is 15 residues. V lost 8 bases to trimming and J lost 2 bases; unmatched junction nucleotides: 6. CDR1 is SNHLY, CDR2 FYNNEI, per germline. The CDR3 bases are TGTGCCAGCGTTCTAGCGGGGGGACTCACAGATACGCAGTATTTT. As protein: CASVLAGGLTDTQYF.

The rearrangement joins TRBV29-1 to TRBJ2-5; no clear D gene. There are 11 residues in the CDR3. Deletions cut 3 bases from V and 2 bases from J, with 4 bases between. Germline CDR1 reads SQVTM; CDR2 reads ANQGSEA. CDR3 loop: CSVDGQETQYF. The CDR3 bases are TGCAGCGTTGACGGTCAAGAGACCCAGTACTTC.

The chain couples TRBV5-1 to TRBJ1-3; D possibly corresponds to TRBD1 (5 bases). Germline V gene data show CDR1 as SGHRS and CDR2 as YFSETQ. V lost 0 bases and J 0 bases, leaving 7 bases between the germline ends. The CDR3 is made up of 15 amino acids. The CDR3 DNA follows: TGCGCCAGCAGCTTGGAGGACAACTCTGGAAACACCATATATTTT. This sequence encodes CASSLEDNSGNTIYF.

The chain is built from TRBV10-3 and TRBJ2-2; 8 positions match TRBD1. Looked up from germline, CDR1 is ENHRY and CDR2 is SYGVKD. J lost 6 bases, V lost 2 bases, and 8 bases had no gene match. The CDR3 consists of 16 residues. The CDR3 coding sequence is TGTGCCATCAGTGAGGTAGACAGGGGATTAGCCGGGGAGCTGTTTTTT. Translation gives CAISEVDRGLAGELFF.